The subject of this entry is one T cell receptor beta chain. J lost 3 bases, V lost 0 bases, and 2 bases had no gene match. This CDR3 is built from 15 residues. Per germline, CDR1 LGHDT and CDR2 YNNKEL (reference sequence). This entry is derived from a study of blood T cell repertoires in COVID-19. At the level of the study: Spain, Italy and the United States supplied samples that represented acute and convalescent COVID-19.

Participants were aged about 18 to 90 years, lived in 20 to 25 US areas, and enrolled virtually. Recovered status applied to Cohort 3 donors who had two consecutive negative PCRs. It also applied to those with clearance or with symptom resolution. The repertoire was sequenced with immunoSEQ multiplex PCR; TCRdb's copy has only in-frame clones and lacks some. The sample lists 140,000 or so clones; around four fifths were seen once. The V and J genes are TRBV3-1 (or the pseudogene TRBV3-2) and TRBJ2-1; 7 nucleotides match TRBD1. Material: PBMCs or T cells enriched from blood (not recorded which). The sequence derives from a middle-aged woman who had recovered from COVID-19. This CDR3 reads CASSQDQGVYNEQFF. DNA for the CDR3: TGTGCCAGCAGCCAAGATCAGGGGGTCTACAATGAGCAGTTCTTC.